Each of the 15 T cell receptor beta chains below was sequenced from the same sample in a study of OX40 agonist ivuxolimab in advanced cancers. The assay was immunoSEQ multiplex PCR, and TCRdb's table has in-frame clones only and misses some. This sample has 70,000 or so clones, with more than 75% found just once. The material sequenced was CD4+ or CD8+ T cells sorted from blood, taken in a trial of the OX40 agonist ivuxolimab. The receptor source for this set is an adult with an advanced solid tumor such as melanoma, head and neck, liver or kidney cancer.

This clone occurred once. The chain employs TRBV29-1 and TRBJ2-5, with 12 bases fitting TRBD2. V lost 0 bases and J lost 0; bases outside the gene matches: 11. The germline CDR1 and CDR2 sequences are SQVTM and ANQGSEA. The CDR3 length is 19 residues. The DNA for the CDR3 is TGCAGCGTTGAAGAACGAGGTGGCGGGACTAGCGGGTACCAAGAGACCCAGTACTTC. It yields the protein CSVEERGGGTSGYQETQYF.

This clone was seen only a few times. This chain joins TRBV14 and TRBJ2-3, with 8 bases fitting TRBD2. Per the germline V gene, CDR1 is SGHDN and CDR2 is FVKESK. V lost 0 bases and J lost 6; bases outside the gene matches: 11. The CDR3 covers 17 residues. CDR3 in DNA: TGTGCCAGCAGCCAAGATCCGACTAGCGCCACCCGGGATACGCAGTATTTT. This encodes CASSQDPTSATRDTQYF. Full variable domain (outside the CDR3, taken from reference TRBV14 and TRBJ2-3): EAGVTQFPSHSVIEKGQTVTLRCDPISGHDNLYWYRRVMGKEIKFLLHFVKESKQDESGMPNNRFLAERTGGTYSTLKVQPAELEDSGVYFCASSQDPTSATRDTQYFGPGTRLTVL.

This clone showed up just a few times. This chain links TRBV7-2 with TRBJ2-7; D is ambiguous. Germline V gene data show CDR1 as SGHTA and CDR2 as FQGNSA. The CDR3 length is 13 residues. The V end lost 4 bases, the J end lost 2 bases, and 9 bases lay between the germline ends. CDR3 sequence: CASSSGLTYEQYF. In DNA, the CDR3 is TGTGCCAGCAGCTCGGGCTTAACCTACGAGCAGTACTTC.

J is TRBJ2-3 and V is TRBV5-8, with D perhaps TRBD2 (6 bases). Trimming pared 2 bases from V and 4 bases from J, leaving 17 bases between. Germline CDR1 and CDR2: SGHTS and YDEGEE. CDR3 size: 16 residues. CDR3 protein: CASSFPHGGTPDTQYF. CDR3 coding DNA: TGTGCCAGCAGCTTCCCCCACGGCGGGACGCCAGATACGCAGTATTTT.

A single count supports this clone. V usage is TRBV11-2 and J usage is TRBJ2-3, with D tentatively TRBD2 (5 bases). Germline values: CDR1 SGHAT, CDR2 FQNNGV. The CDR3 covers 13 residues. Between the trimmed V and J ends, which lost 4 bases and 4 bases, there was a span of 9 bases. CDR3 sequence (DNA): TGTGCCAGCAGCTCCACACTAGCAGATACGCAGTATTTT. It codes for CASSSTLADTQYF.

This clone was found once. The genes are TRBV11-3 and TRBJ2-1; D unclear. Trimming cost V 3 bases and J 7 bases, with 16 bases left between them. The length of the CDR3 is 15 residues. Germline V gene data show CDR1 as SGHNT and CDR2 as YENEEA. The CDR3 region is CASSLKGSPTNEQFF. The CDR3, as DNA: TGTGCCAGCAGCTTGAAAGGTTCTCCAACGAATGAGCAGTTCTTC.

The V and J genes are TRBV19 and TRBJ2-2; D unclear. Trimming removed 10 bases at V and 8 bases at J, with 26 bases between. Germline V gives CDR1 LNHDA, CDR2 SQIVND (reference sequence). The CDR3 totals 16 residues. The CDR3 protein is CATQRPSGSTRGELFF. DNA for the CDR3: TGTGCCACCCAAAGGCCCAGTGGGTCGACCAGGGGGGAGCTGTTTTTT. Combining the CDR3 with reference TRBV19 and TRBJ2-2 gives the whole variable domain DGGITQSPKYLFRKEGQNVTLSCEQNLNHDAMYWYRQDPGQGLRLIYYSQIVNDFQKGDIAEGYSVSREKKESFPLTVTSAQKNPTAFYLCATQRPSGSTRGELFFGEGSRLTVL.

The genes are TRBV2 and TRBJ2-5; D is possibly TRBD2 (6 bases). CDR1 is SNHLY, CDR2 FYNNEI, per germline. V shed 7 bases and J shed 4 bases, with 16 bases lying between them. The CDR3 totals 14 residues. In nucleotides, the CDR3 is TGTGCCAGCACCCAGACCCGGGGGTTAGAGACCCAGTACTTC. This gives the protein CASTQTRGLETQYF.

This clone was detected once. This sequence joins TRBV7-2 and TRBJ1-1; 8 nucleotides agree with TRBD1. Losses at the gene ends were 1 base for V and 1 base for J; bases not matched to a gene: 5. Germline lookup yields CDR1 SGHTA and CDR2 FQGNSA. There are 16 residues in the CDR3. Here the CDR3 DNA reads TGTGCCAGCAGCTTAGAGCAGGGGGCCCGGAACACTGAAGCTTTCTTT. Encoded protein: CASSLEQGARNTEAFF.

The J gene is TRBJ2-7, the V gene TRBV6-1, with 13 positions matching TRBD2. Germline values: CDR1 MNHNS, CDR2 SASEGT. The J segment lost 4 bases and the V segment lost 6 bases, leaving 3 bases of the junction unmatched. The CDR3 covers 14 residues. The CDR3 is CASRPGLAGYEQYF. The DNA of the CDR3 is TGTGCCAGCAGACCGGGACTAGCGGGATACGAGCAGTACTTC.

This clone is a singleton in its sample. The chain combines TRBV5-1 with TRBJ2-7, with a tentative D call TRBD2 (6 bases). The CDR3 has 14 amino acids. The germline V and J ends were trimmed by 1 base and 6 bases, with 14 bases remaining between them. Germline-derived CDR1 and CDR2 are SGHRS and YFSETQ. CDR3 nucleotide sequence: TGCGCCAGCAGCTTGACGAGGCGGACTACCGAGCAGTACTTC. Its translation: CASSLTRRTTEQYF. Full variable domain (missing parts from reference TRBV5-1 and TRBJ2-7): KAGVTQTPRYLIKTRGQQVTLSCSPISGHRSVSWYQQTPGQGLQFLFEYFSETQRNKGNFPGRFSGRQFSNSRSEMNVSTLELGDSALYLCASSLTRRTTEQYFGPGTRLTVT.

V is TRBV6-5 and J is TRBJ2-1, with a tentative D call TRBD1 (6 bases). Trimming took 0 bases from V and 2 from J, leaving 11 bases between them. Germline V lookup: CDR1 MNHEY, CDR2 SVGAGI. The CDR3 contains 16 residues. The CDR3 bases are TGTGCCAGCAGTTACTCGGGCAGGGGACCCTACAATGAGCAGTTCTTC. Residues: CASSYSGRGPYNEQFF.

This chain joins TRBV2 and TRBJ2-3, with unresolved D. Germline values: CDR1 SNHLY, CDR2 FYNNEI. Trimming shortened V by 2 bases and J by 2 bases, and 5 bases separated the two germline ends. This CDR3 has 13 amino acids. The CDR3 spells CASSELFTDTQYF. The CDR3 region has the DNA TGTGCCAGCAGTGAACTATTCACAGATACGCAGTATTTT.

The chain is built from TRBV5-1 and TRBJ1-2; no clear D gene. V was pared by 7 bases and J by 5 bases, with 15 bases between. CDR1 is SGHRS and CDR2 is YFSETQ in the germline V gene. This CDR3 is built from 13 residues. The CDR3 protein is CASATDTPYGYTF. The CDR3 DNA reads as TGCGCCAGCGCCACCGACACCCCTTATGGCTACACCTTC.

The chain couples TRBV28 to TRBJ1-2; D uncertain. V lost 2 bases to trimming and J lost 4 bases, with 11 bases between them. The CDR3 is made up of 14 amino acids. CDR1 and CDR2 from the germline V gene are MDHEN and SYDVKM. The CDR3 DNA reads as TGTGCCAGCAGTTTACCCCCCACAGTCTATGGCTACACCTTC. It translates to CASSLPPTVYGYTF.